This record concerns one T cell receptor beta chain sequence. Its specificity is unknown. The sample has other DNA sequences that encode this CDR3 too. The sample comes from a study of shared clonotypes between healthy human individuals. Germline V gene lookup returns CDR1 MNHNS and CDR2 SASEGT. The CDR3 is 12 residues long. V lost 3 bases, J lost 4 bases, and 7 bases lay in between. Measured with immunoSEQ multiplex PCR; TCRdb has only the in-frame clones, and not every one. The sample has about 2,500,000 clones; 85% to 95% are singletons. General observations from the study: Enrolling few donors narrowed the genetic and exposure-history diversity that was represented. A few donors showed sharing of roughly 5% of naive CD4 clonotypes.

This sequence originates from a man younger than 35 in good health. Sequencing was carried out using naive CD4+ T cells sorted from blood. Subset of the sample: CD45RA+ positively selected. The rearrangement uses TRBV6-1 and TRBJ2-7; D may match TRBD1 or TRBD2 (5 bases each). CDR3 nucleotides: TGTGCCAGCAGTGAGAGGGGTTACGAGCAGTACTTC. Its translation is CASSERGYEQYF.